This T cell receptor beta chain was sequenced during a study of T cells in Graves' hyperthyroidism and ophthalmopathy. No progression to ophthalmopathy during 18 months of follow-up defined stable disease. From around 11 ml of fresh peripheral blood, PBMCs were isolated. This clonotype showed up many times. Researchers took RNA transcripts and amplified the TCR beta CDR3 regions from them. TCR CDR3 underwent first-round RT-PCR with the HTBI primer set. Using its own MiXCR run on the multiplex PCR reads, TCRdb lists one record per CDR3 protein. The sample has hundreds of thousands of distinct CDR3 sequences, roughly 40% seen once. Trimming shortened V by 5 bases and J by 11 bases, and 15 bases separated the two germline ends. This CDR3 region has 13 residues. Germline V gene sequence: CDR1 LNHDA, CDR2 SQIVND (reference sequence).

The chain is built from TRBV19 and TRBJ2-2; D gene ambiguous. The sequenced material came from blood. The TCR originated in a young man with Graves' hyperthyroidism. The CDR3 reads CASSPHQVPELFF. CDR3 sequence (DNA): TGTGCCAGTAGTCCACATCAGGTTCCCGAGCTGTTTTTT.